One TCR beta chain is described in this entry. Its antigen is undetermined. The V gene's germline CDR1 is DFQATT and CDR2 SNEGSKA (reference sequence). The CDR3 has 15 amino acids. This sample was taken from a study of post-analysis software for immune sequencing data. About the study: The cohort encompassed relapsing-remitting, secondary progressive and progressive-relapsing multiple sclerosis disease courses.

Whole-study findings and limits: Analysis by F measure revealed that same-batch samples clustered strongly together. Multiple sclerosis patients had significantly lower normalized Chao1 diversity than controls. Five or six TRBV segments appeared more often in patients than in controls, and TRBV5-6, TRBV5-1 and TRBV20-1 were among these.

The authors incorporated unique molecular identifiers into the TCR beta cDNA libraries. Input of roughly 0.9 to 11 million T cells yielded about half a million cDNA molecules. TCRdb redid the calling of the PCR reads with MiXCR, one entry per CDR3 protein. The sample lists under 900,000 distinct CDR3 sequences, approximately 53% occurring once. The material sequenced was blood. The V call is TRBV20-1, the J call TRBJ2-7; perhaps TRBD2 as D (5 bases). The end of the DNA is better explained by TRBJ2-5, so the J call may be wrong. The TCR originated in a girl aged 10-17 years with multiple sclerosis. The CDR3 loop reads CSARLEVAGQETQYF. Here the CDR3 DNA reads TGCAGTGCTAGACTGGAAGTCGCGGGCCAAGAGACCCAGTACTTC.